This TCR beta chain comes out of a study of cytomegalovirus exposure and HLA in healthy donors. PCR primers comprised 60 Vbeta and 13 Jbeta primers. Assay: immunoSEQ multiplex PCR; the TCRdb copy retains only in-frame clones and omits some. The sample carries 300,000 or so clones, about 83% recorded once. Germline V gene lookup returns CDR1 GTSNPN and CDR2 SVGIG (reference sequence). V shed 4 bases and J shed 0 bases, with 10 bases lying between them. The CDR3 extends over 13 amino acids. What was sequenced was PBMCs. The TCR sequence derives from a woman between 40 and 50 years old in good health and CMV-seropositive. This sequence joins TRBV30 and TRBJ2-7; tentative D call: TRBD1 (6 bases). The CDR3 DNA reads TGTGCCTGGACGACAGGCAGCTCCTACGAGCAGTACTTC. Protein: CAWTTGSSYEQYF.